These T cell receptor beta chains were read from a single sample in a study of shared clonotypes between healthy human individuals. Sequenced by immunoSEQ multiplex PCR; TCRdb stores in-frame clones only, minus some. The sample contains about 2 million clones, roughly 96% of which appear only once. Sequencing used naive CD4+ T cells sorted from blood. The source of these receptors is a man younger than 30 in good health. CDR3s include the opening cysteine and the closing phenylalanine or tryptophan. Each record gives: V gene, J gene, clone size, D gene, CDR3 DNA, CDR3 protein. The D gene is left open where the match is weak. Not every row has a clone size; where given, it reads once, few, many or a size class.

TRBV25-1	TRBJ1-3	-	-	TGTGCCAGCAGTTCGTCGCGCTCTGGAAACACCATATATTTT	CASSSSRSGNTIYF
TRBV5-1	TRBJ1-3	-	-	TGCGCCAGCAGTTCTAGTATTGGAAACACCATATATTTT	CASSSSIGNTIYF
TRBV2	TRBJ2-7	-	TRBD1	TGTGCCACCGCCTCCCGGGACAGGGCAAGCGAGCAGTACTTC	CATASRDRASEQYF
TRBV5-4	TRBJ1-2	-	-	TGTGCCAGCAGCCTAAAGGACCTAGCGAGCGCCTATGGCTACACCTTC	CASSLKDLASAYGYTF
TRBV6-1	TRBJ1-2	-	-	TGTGCCAGCATATTTCCTACTAACTATGGCTACACCTTC	CASIFPTNYGYTF
TRBV5-6	TRBJ2-7	-	-	TGTGCCAGCAGGCGGGACAGTGGCGAGCAGTACTTC	CASRRDSGEQYF
TRBV5-1	TRBJ2-1	-	TRBD2	TGCGCCAGCAGCTTGACTAGCGGGAGGTCCTACAATGAGCAGTTCTTC	CASSLTSGRSYNEQFF
TRBV7-2	TRBJ1-2	-	-	TGTGCCAGCAGCTTAAACCTATGGAGCTACACCTTC	CASSLNLWSYTF
TRBV25-1	TRBJ2-5	-	-	TGTGCCAGCAGTGAATTTGGCGGCGTTGAAGAGACCCAGTACTTC	CASSEFGGVEETQYF
TRBV19	TRBJ1-1	-	-	TGTGCCAGTAGTGTATCTGCAACGATCGACACTGAAGCTTTCTTT	CASSVSATIDTEAFF
TRBV29-1	TRBJ2-3	-	-	TGCAGCGTTGCAGGGGTCGATACGCAGTATTTT	CSVAGVDTQYF
TRBV6-1	TRBJ2-5	once	-	TGTGCCAGCAGGGGGGACTTGTCGTCAGAGACCCAGTACTTC	CASRGDLSSETQYF
TRBV7-8	TRBJ1-2	-	TRBD1	TGTGCCAGCAGCGCCCGGGACAGGAGCTATGGCTACACCTTC	CASSARDRSYGYTF
TRBV18	TRBJ2-2	-	-	TGTGCCAGCTCACCATTGATAGCGGATAACACCGGGGAGCTGTTTTTT	CASSPLIADNTGELFF
TRBV7-3	TRBJ2-1	-	TRBD2	TGTGCCAGCAGCTTAAGCGGGGGTATAAACAATGAGCAGTTCTTC	CASSLSGGINNEQFF
TRBV7-9	TRBJ2-3	-	-	TGTGCCAGCAGCTTAATGGGGGCCGTAGATACGCAGTATTTT	CASSLMGAVDTQYF
TRBV10-1	TRBJ1-3	-	TRBD1	TGCGCCAGCAGCGCCGACAGGGGGAACACCATATATTTT	CASSADRGNTIYF
TRBV18	TRBJ1-1	-	-	TGTGCCAGCTCACCACCGGCCGTGGCGCAGAACACTGAAGCTTTCTTT	CASSPPAVAQNTEAFF
TRBV9	TRBJ1-2	-	-	TGTGCCAGCAGCGCCCGGGACGGAGGAAACTATGGCTACACCTTC	CASSARDGGNYGYTF
TRBV5-1	TRBJ1-6	-	-	TGCGCCAGGATCAGGGTTTTCTATAATTCACCCCTCCACTTT	CARIRVFYNSPLHF
TRBV5-4	TRBJ2-7	-	TRBD1	TGTGCCAGCAGCGGTGGGACAGGCTACGAGCAGTACTTC	CASSGGTGYEQYF
TRBV4-1	TRBJ2-5	-	TRBD1	TGCGCCAGCAGCCACACTACCGGGACAGGGTGGGAGACCCAGTACTTC	CASSHTTGTGWETQYF
TRBV2	TRBJ1-2	-	-	TGTGCCAGCAGTGAAGCGCCCCATGGACAGCCCTATGGCTACACCTTC	CASSEAPHGQPYGYTF
TRBV28	TRBJ1-6	-	-	TGTGCCAGCAACCTCAGAAAGTATAATTCACCCCTCCACTTT	CASNLRKYNSPLHF
TRBV6-6	TRBJ1-5	-	TRBD1	TGTGCCAGCAGGGGACAGGGGGCAGGCAATCAGCCCCAGCATTTT	CASRGQGAGNQPQHF
TRBV7-2	TRBJ2-7	-	TRBD2	TGTGCCAGCAGCTTAGTCGGTAGCGGGACCCCCTACGAGCAGTACTTC	CASSLVGSGTPYEQYF
TRBV30	TRBJ1-4	-	-	TGTGCCTGGAGTGGGGGCAGACTTTACGAAAAACTGTTTTTT	CAWSGGRLYEKLFF
TRBV30	TRBJ2-5	-	TRBD1	TGTGCCTGGAGTCTGGCCGGGACAGGGGGGAAGACCCAGTACTTC	CAWSLAGTGGKTQYF
TRBV28	TRBJ2-7	-	-	TGTGCCAGCAGTTCGGGGGTGCTCGAGCAGTACTTC	CASSSGVLEQYF
TRBV11-3	TRBJ2-1	-	TRBD2	TGTGCCAGCAGCTTACGGAGCGGGGAGTACAATGAGCAGTTCTTC	CASSLRSGEYNEQFF
TRBV10-3	TRBJ1-3	-	-	TGTGCCATCAGTGAAAGCGTTCCGGGAAACTCTGGAAACACCATATATTTT	CAISESVPGNSGNTIYF
TRBV12-5	TRBJ2-7	-	TRBD1	TGTGCTAGTGGCTCTGGGACAGGGGGCTCCTACGAGCAGTACTTC	CASGSGTGGSYEQYF
TRBV7-7	TRBJ2-1	-	-	TGTGCTAGCAGCACCGGACCCACGGGAGACAATGAGCAGTTCTTC	CASSTGPTGDNEQFF
TRBV11-2	TRBJ2-7	-	TRBD1	TGTGCCAGCAGCCCGAGGGCCAAAACAGGGGGCCGCACCTACGAGCAGTACTTC	CASSPRAKTGGRTYEQYF
TRBV30	TRBJ2-5	-	-	TGTGCCTGGAGTAGGGGGAGGGCCGTCGGGGAGACCCAGTACTTC	CAWSRGRAVGETQYF
TRBV2	TRBJ2-7	-	TRBD1	TGTGCCAGCAGTTCGACAGGGAAGGGCGAGCAGTACTTC	CASSSTGKGEQYF
TRBV10-1	TRBJ2-7	-	-	TGCGCCAGCAGTGAGAGGAACAGGGACCGGCAGTACTTC	CASSERNRDRQYF
TRBV11-2	TRBJ1-1	few	-	TGTGCCAGCAGCACAACTCAGAACACTGAAGCTTTCTTT	CASSTTQNTEAFF
TRBV5-4	TRBJ2-7	-	-	TGTGCCAGCAGCTTATTTCCAAACCACGAGCAGTACTTC	CASSLFPNHEQYF
TRBV2	TRBJ1-1	-	TRBD1	TGTGCCAGCAGTTTAGGACAGGGGAACACTGAAGCTTTCTTT	CASSLGQGNTEAFF
TRBV2	TRBJ2-2	-	TRBD1	TGTGCCAGCGAGGGACAGGGGCAGGGCGGGGAGCTGTTTTTT	CASEGQGQGGELFF
TRBV30	TRBJ1-2	-	-	TGTGCCTGGGACCGGGAGGACGCTACCCGCTTC	CAWDREDATRF
TRBV5-6	TRBJ1-2	-	TRBD1	TGTGCCAGCAGCCCACTCAGGACAGGGGTCGGTCATCACTCGTTCGGCTACACCTTC	CASSPLRTGVGHHSFGYTF
TRBV27	TRBJ2-3	once	-	TGTGCCAGCAGATCGACCGGGACACAGGCAGCAGATACGCAGTATTTT	CASRSTGTQAADTQYF
TRBV2	TRBJ2-2	-	-	TGTGCCAGCAGTGCCCCAGGGACCACCGGGGAGCTGTTTTTT	CASSAPGTTGELFF
TRBV2	TRBJ1-2	-	TRBD1	TGTGCCAGCGGCCTAACAGGGGGTGGGAGTGGCTACACCTTC	CASGLTGGGSGYTF
TRBV9	TRBJ1-2	-	TRBD1	TGTGCCAGCAGCGTCACAGGGGGGGGCTGCACCTTC	CASSVTGGGCTF
TRBV7-9	TRBJ2-2	-	-	TGTGCCAGCAGTCGGGGGGAGCTGTTTTTT	CASSRGELFF
TRBV10-1	TRBJ2-1	-	-	TGCGCCAGCAGTGTGGACAGCTCAAACTACAATGAGCAGTTCTTC	CASSVDSSNYNEQFF
TRBV6-6	TRBJ2-7	-	TRBD2	TGTGCCAGCAGTTCCCTGGGGCGGGGGGGCCCCTACGAGCAGTACTTC	CASSSLGRGGPYEQYF
TRBV7-9	TRBJ1-4	once	-	TGTGCCAGCAGCTCCACCTGGTCAGGCAGGGGAGGTGAAAAACTGTTTTTT	CASSSTWSGRGGEKLFF
TRBV29-1	TRBJ1-1	-	-	TGCAGCGTTGTTGGGGTGCTGAACACTGAAGCTTTCTTT	CSVVGVLNTEAFF
TRBV4-1	TRBJ1-5	-	-	TGCGCCAGCAGCCAAAACAGGGCCGTCAGCAATCAGCCCCAGCATTTT	CASSQNRAVSNQPQHF